The 14 T cell receptor beta chains below come from one sample, sequenced in a study of shared T cell receptors in the human thymus. Generated by immunoSEQ multiplex PCR, the TCRdb table keeps only in-frame clones and is missing some. Among hundreds of thousands of clones, approximately 88% were seen once, and the ten largest hold 0.0095% to 0.012%. A further study also used this sample, focusing on human thymus T cells.

The sample consisted of thymocytes. The receptor set was obtained from a boy younger than two with a congenital heart defect.

This chain uses TRBV27 with TRBJ2-7; 8 nucleotides match TRBD2. Per the germline V gene, CDR1 is MNHEY and CDR2 is SMNVEV (reference sequence). Unmatched junction bases numbered 18, after V lost 4 bases and J lost 7 bases. CDR3 length equals 17 residues. The CDR3 DNA follows: TGTGCCAGCAGTTATAGGGCCGGGCGGGAGGCCTTAAGAGAGCAGTACTTC. It is translated as CASSYRAGREALREQYF.

This chain connects TRBV4-3 to TRBJ2-3; weak D call: TRBD1 (6 bases). Deletions cut 5 bases from V and 1 base from J, with 19 bases between. The length of the CDR3 is 17 residues. CDR1 and CDR2 (germline): LGHNA, YSLEER. The CDR3 sequence is CASSNRGQPSGTDTQYF. The DNA for the CDR3 is TGCGCCAGCAGCAACCGTGGACAGCCCTCGGGCACAGATACGCAGTATTTT.

This chain connects TRBV11-3 to TRBJ1-2, with D maybe TRBD1 (6 bases). Trimming pared 5 bases from V and 3 bases from J, leaving 16 bases between. The CDR3 extends over 15 amino acids. Per the germline V gene, CDR1 is SGHNT and CDR2 is YENEEA. The CDR3 bases are TGTGCCAGCAGCCCCCGGGGCAGGGGTGACTATGGCTACACCTTC. This translates into CASSPRGRGDYGYTF.

The rearrangement joins TRBV28 to TRBJ2-7; D unclear. Deletions cut 6 bases from V and 0 bases from J, with 9 bases between. CDR1 and CDR2 from the germline V gene are MDHEN and SYDVKM. CDR3 length: 13 residues. The CDR3 reads CASSLVASYEQYF. CDR3 bases: TGTGCCAGCAGCCTAGTGGCCTCCTACGAGCAGTACTTC. Based on the CDR3 plus reference TRBV28 and TRBJ2-7, the full variable domain is DVKVTQSSRYLVKRTGEKVFLECVQDMDHENMFWYRQDPGLGLRLIYFSYDVKMKEKGDIPEGYSVSREKKERFSLILESASTNQTSMYLCASSLVASYEQYFGPGTRLTVT.

This rearrangement joins TRBV4-1 to TRBJ1-2; a weak D match, TRBD1 (6 bases). The germline V and J ends were trimmed by 0 bases and 4 bases, with 21 bases remaining between them. This CDR3 contains 18 residues. CDR1 and CDR2 from the germline V gene are MGHRA and YSYEKL. CDR3 bases: TGCGCCAGCAGCCAAGATATGGCAGGGGACAATTTTTTCTATGGCTACACCTTC. It codes for CASSQDMAGDNFFYGYTF.

The rearrangement links TRBV9 to TRBJ2-2; 7 bases fit TRBD2. Unmatched junction bases numbered 11, after V lost 3 bases and J lost 0 bases. Looked up from germline, CDR1 is SGDLS and CDR2 is YYNGEE. The CDR3 is 18 residues long. CDR3 DNA sequence: TGTGCCAGCAGCGCCTCCGCCCGGGGGGACCCGAACACCGGGGAGCTGTTTTTT. Amino acid sequence: CASSASARGDPNTGELFF.

This clone was counted only a few times. The chain uses TRBV7-2 and TRBJ2-1; D remains unclear. The CDR3 is made up of 11 amino acids. V lost 3 bases and J lost 5, with 2 bases in between. Germline CDR1 and CDR2: SGHTA and FQGNSA. The CDR3 DNA is TGTGCCAGCAGCTTCAACAATGAGCAGTTCTTC. It specifies CASSFNNEQFF.

This rearrangement joins TRBV2 to TRBJ2-7, with TRBD2 matching 9 bases. Trimming cost V 4 bases and J 0 bases; bases outside gene matches: 7. CDR3 length: 16 residues. Germline CDR1 reads SNHLY; CDR2 reads FYNNEI. CDR3 residues: CASSVSVSGSSYEQYF. The CDR3 coding sequence is TGTGCCAGCAGTGTTTCTGTTAGCGGGAGCTCCTACGAGCAGTACTTC. Based on the CDR3 plus reference TRBV2 and TRBJ2-7, the full variable domain is EPEVTQTPSHQVTQMGQEVILRCVPISNHLYFYWYRQILGQKVEFLVSFYNNEISEKSEIFDDQFSVERPDGSNFTLKIRSTKLEDSAMYFCASSVSVSGSSYEQYFGPGTRLTVT.

The V call is TRBV7-6, the J call TRBJ2-2; D is unclear. Trimming removed 0 bases from V and 0 bases from J, with 11 bases in between. The CDR3 extends over 17 amino acids. Germline V gene sequence: CDR1 SGHVS, CDR2 FNYEAQ. The CDR3 sequence is CASSLALYSANTGELFF. In nucleotides, the CDR3 is TGTGCCAGCAGCTTAGCGCTCTACTCTGCGAACACCGGGGAGCTGTTTTTT.

The chain is built from TRBV9 and TRBJ2-2; D gene ambiguous. V was cut by 3 bases and J by 0 bases, with 12 bases left in between. There are 16 residues in the CDR3. From germline, CDR1 is SGDLS and CDR2 YYNGEE. CDR3 sequence (DNA): TGTGCCAGCAGCGCTCCTATGAAATCGAACACCGGGGAGCTGTTTTTT. It yields the protein CASSAPMKSNTGELFF.

The chain links TRBV7-9 to TRBJ2-1; 9 bases fit TRBD2. The CDR3 runs 15 residues. Germline trimming cut 5 bases from V and 5 bases from J; bases unmatched to any gene: 7. Germline V gene lookup returns CDR1 SEHNR and CDR2 FQNEAQ (reference sequence). CDR3 loop: CASSQGLAGDNEQFF. The CDR3 DNA reads TGTGCCAGCAGCCAGGGATTAGCGGGGGACAATGAGCAGTTCTTC. The entire variable domain, with the rest obtained from reference TRBV7-9 and TRBJ2-1, is as follows: DTGVSQNPRHKITKRGQNVTFRCDPISEHNRLYWYRQTLGQGPEFLTYFQNEAQLEKSRLLSDRFSAERPKGSFSTLEIQRTEQGDSAMYLCASSQGLAGDNEQFFGPGTRLTVL.

This chain joins TRBV20-1 and TRBJ1-2; D unclear. CDR3 length equals 11 residues. Germline values: CDR1 DFQATT, CDR2 SNEGSKA (reference sequence). This chain's CDR3 is CKAGAWYGYTF. The CDR3 DNA follows: TGCAAGGCGGGCGCTTGGTATGGCTACACCTTC.

There are a few counts of this clone. The V gene is TRBV28, the J gene TRBJ1-5; TRBD1 aligns across 9 bases. The CDR3 runs to 15 residues. Germline loops: CDR1 MDHEN, CDR2 SYDVKM. Trimming removed 6 bases from V and 2 bases from J; junction bases left unmatched: 5. The CDR3 reads CASRKQGAGNQPQHF. Written as DNA, the CDR3 is TGTGCCAGCAGAAAACAGGGGGCGGGCAATCAGCCCCAGCATTTT.

This clone came up a few times. The rearrangement uses TRBV2 and TRBJ2-7; 9 bases align to TRBD2. CDR3 length equals 14 residues. J was trimmed by 3 bases and V by 2 bases; bases with no gene match: 2. Per germline, CDR1 SNHLY and CDR2 FYNNEI. CDR3 protein: CASSETSGYYEQYF. In DNA, the CDR3 is TGTGCCAGCAGTGAAACTAGCGGGTACTACGAGCAGTACTTC.